This T cell receptor beta chain was observed in a study of blood T cell repertoires in COVID-19. Overall study context: Whether acute or convalescent, the COVID-19 samples came from the United States, Italy and Spain. From T cells, B-cell-depleted T cells, or PBMCs came the material, which was cDNA or gDNA.

V was cut by 1 base and J by 7 bases, with 16 bases left in between. The V gene's germline CDR1 is MGHRA and CDR2 YSYEKL. The CDR3 has 16 amino acids. Points on this clone: The sample contains more than one DNA sequence encoding this CDR3.

Per the authors' pipeline: Nucleated cell number was recorded as an estimate derived from reference gene primer amplification. Libraries were prepared by immunoSEQ multiplex PCR; TCRdb keeps only in-frame clonotypes and omits some of them. Clone size and the V and J calls come from that table; the DNA yielded D and trimming. Among about 110,000 clones listed, 70% to 90% were seen once. Sequenced sample: peripheral blood. This clonotype originated in a man over 45 with active or convalescent COVID-19. The chain combines TRBV4-1 with TRBJ1-4, with D perhaps matching TRBD1 (6 bases). The CDR3 reads CASSQVGGRGREKLFF. The CDR3 region has the DNA TGCGCCAGCAGCCAAGTTGGTGGCAGGGGTCGTGAAAAACTGTTTTTT.